The source of this T cell receptor beta chain is a study of T cells after yellow fever vaccination. Overall study findings and caveats: The secondary T-cell response peaked on day 5, not day 15, but was weaker.

This clonotype has a count of ten or more. Production of TCR cDNA was by 5'RACE template switching, which also added a universal primer site and UMIs. TCRdb recomputed calls from the 5' RACE reads with MiXCR, one row per CDR3 protein. The sample contains about 14,000 distinct CDR3 sequences, less than 7.5% of which appear only once. Germline V lookup: CDR1 LGHDT, CDR2 YNNKEL (reference sequence). The CDR3 is 15 amino acids. After removal of 0 bases from V and 7 bases from J, the junction contained 6 bases not matched to a gene. The material sequenced was PBMCs, either bulk or a sorted T-cell subset (CD4+, CD8+, memory, or dextramer-sorted; not recorded which), taken on the day of the yellow fever booster vaccination. This clonotype originated in a man aged 18 to 30 who received the YFV17D yellow fever vaccine. The chain uses TRBV3-1 and TRBJ2-1; 7 nucleotides match TRBD2. The CDR3 is CASSQESLAVNEQFF. Here the CDR3 DNA reads TGTGCCAGCAGCCAAGAGAGTCTAGCGGTGAATGAGCAGTTCTTC.